The 15 T cell receptor beta chains listed next were all sequenced from one sample in a study of blood T cell repertoires in COVID-19. Profiled with immunoSEQ multiplex PCR; TCRdb holds only in-frame clones, not every one. The table lists about 130,000 clones, around three quarters of them singletons. The sequencing sample was made of peripheral blood. The receptors originated from a human donor in a cohort sampled during active COVID-19.

The chain uses TRBV5-8 and TRBJ1-6; D is ambiguous. V dropped 2 bases and J dropped 13 bases, with 7 bases sitting between them. The CDR3 is 11 residues long. Per germline, CDR1 SGHTS and CDR2 YDEGEE. Written as DNA, the CDR3 is TGTGCCAGCAGCTTCACAGCCCCCCTCCACTTT. This gives the protein CASSFTAPLHF.

The CDR3 sequence: CAWRTPLTGGTEAFF. In nucleotides, the CDR3 is TGTGCCTGGAGAACTCCACTGACAGGGGGCACTGAAGCTTTCTTT. The gene calls are TRBV30 and TRBJ1-1; TRBD1 aligns across 9 bases. The CDR3 spans 15 residues. Germline values: CDR1 GTSNPN, CDR2 SVGIG (reference sequence). Unmatched junction bases numbered 9, after V lost 3 bases and J lost 4 bases.

The rearrangement links TRBV6-5 to TRBJ1-6; 7 bases fit TRBD1. Germline V gene sequence: CDR1 MNHEY, CDR2 SVGAGI. The CDR3 is 14 residues long. V lost 2 bases, J lost 7 bases, and 2 bases stayed unmatched. The CDR3 region is CASSYGTANSPLHF. The CDR3 DNA is TGTGCCAGCAGTTACGGGACAGCCAATTCACCCCTCCACTTT.

The rearrangement uses TRBV27 and TRBJ2-7; D remains unclear. Trimming stripped 5 bases from V and 2 bases from J, with 10 bases between. Germline V gives CDR1 MNHEY, CDR2 SMNVEV (reference sequence). The CDR3 sequence is 13 residues long. This CDR3 is CASSTANTYEQYF. In DNA form, the CDR3 reads TGTGCCAGCAGTACAGCAAATACCTACGAGCAGTACTTC.

This clone was seen just once. This sequence joins TRBV11-3 and TRBJ2-7, with D tentatively TRBD1 (5 bases). Germline CDR1 reads SGHNT; CDR2 reads YENEEA. Trimming stripped 1 base from V and 6 bases from J, with 10 bases between. The CDR3 spans 13 residues. The CDR3 coding sequence is TGTGCCAGCAGCTTAGTGAGTGGGGCCGAGCAGTACTTC. This sequence encodes CASSLVSGAEQYF.

The chain recombines TRBV6-6 with TRBJ1-2, with D hard to call. CDR1 MNHNY and CDR2 SVGAGI come from the germline V gene (reference sequence). The V end lost 2 bases, the J end lost 12 bases, and 13 bases lay between the germline ends. CDR3 length equals 12 residues. The DNA for the CDR3 is TGTGCCAGCAGTTACGGTGGCCAGATGGACACCTTC. This sequence encodes CASSYGGQMDTF.

This clone occurred a few times. V and J are TRBV4-1 and TRBJ1-2; 8 bases match TRBD1. Unmatched junction bases numbered 2, after V lost 1 base and J lost 4 bases. The CDR3 extends over 14 amino acids. Germline V gene lookup returns CDR1 MGHRA and CDR2 YSYEKL. In nucleotides, the CDR3 is TGCGCCAGCAGCCAAGCAGGGGGCGGCTATGGCTACACCTTC. Encoded protein: CASSQAGGGYGYTF.

The rearrangement joins TRBV27 to TRBJ2-7, with a tentative D call TRBD2 (5 bases). CDR1 and CDR2 from the germline V gene are MNHEY and SMNVEV (reference sequence). Trimming cost V 7 bases and J 0 bases, with 10 bases left between them. The CDR3 has 13 amino acids. CDR3 residues: CASNGVNSYEQYF. CDR3 DNA: TGTGCCAGCAACGGGGTTAACTCCTACGAGCAGTACTTC.

This clone was detected many times. This chain joins TRBV11-2 and TRBJ2-7, with 9 bases that match TRBD1. CDR1 is SGHAT and CDR2 is FQNNGV in the germline V gene. This CDR3 has 17 residues. V trimming: 4 bases; J trimming: 1 base; junction bases outside the gene matches: 11. The CDR3 coding sequence is TGTGCCAGCAGCTCGATATCCCGGACAGGGGTGTCCTACGAGCAGTACTTC. This sequence encodes CASSSISRTGVSYEQYF.

The chain carries TRBV6-4 and TRBJ2-1; TRBD1 aligns across 8 bases. Germline-derived CDR1 and CDR2 are MRHNA and SNTAGT. Trimming at V came to 6 bases and at J to 7 bases, leaving 8 bases not matched to a gene. The CDR3 runs to 14 residues. In nucleotides, the CDR3 is TGTGCCAGCAGAGACACGGACAGGGCGAATGAGCAGTTCTTC. It codes for CASRDTDRANEQFF.

This rearrangement joins TRBV7-8 to TRBJ1-5; a weak D match, TRBD1 (5 bases). V lost 7 bases, J lost 0 bases, and 16 bases lay in between. Germline values: CDR1 SGHVS, CDR2 FQNEAQ. The CDR3 contains 16 residues. Here the CDR3 DNA reads TGTGCCAGCACCCCGGCGAAGGGGTATAGCAATCAGCCCCAGCATTTT. Its translation is CASTPAKGYSNQPQHF.

The count of this clone is one. The chain has TRBV2 and TRBJ2-7; perhaps TRBD2 as D (5 bases). There are 12 residues in the CDR3. V was clipped by 11 bases and J by 8 bases, with 19 bases between them. Germline values: CDR1 SNHLY, CDR2 FYNNEI. CDR3 nucleotides: TGTGCCTTCGGGGATCGAATGCCACAGCAGTACTTC. It encodes CAFGDRMPQQYF.

This sequence joins TRBV7-2 and TRBJ2-3; D might be TRBD1 (5 bases). Germline V gives CDR1 SGHTA, CDR2 FQGNSA. This CDR3 comprises 13 residues. Trimming pared 5 bases from V and 8 bases from J, leaving 14 bases between. As DNA, the CDR3 is TGTGCCAGCAGCGCTACAGGCCCCGGTACGCAGTATTTT. Translating gives CASSATGPGTQYF. Complete variable domain (other parts from reference TRBV7-2 and TRBJ2-3): GAGVSQSPSNKVTEKGKDVELRCDPISGHTALYWYRQSLGQGLEFLIYFQGNSAPDKSGLPSDRFSAERTGGSVSTLTIQRTQQEDSAVYLCASSATGPGTQYFGPGTRLTVL.

J is TRBJ1-3 and V is TRBV30; D uncertain. The germline CDR1 and CDR2 sequences are GTSNPN and SVGIG (reference sequence). V was clipped by 2 bases and J by 3 bases, with 5 bases between them. CDR3 length: 12 amino acids. This CDR3 is CAWSPIGNTIYF. CDR3 coding DNA: TGTGCCTGGAGTCCTATTGGAAACACCATATATTTT.

V is TRBV28 and J is TRBJ2-7; D remains ambiguous. In germline, CDR1 is MDHEN, CDR2 SYDVKM. The CDR3 contains 13 residues. V shed 7 bases and J shed 0 bases, with 10 bases lying between them. CDR3 sequence: CASMVPVSYEQYF. DNA for the CDR3: TGTGCCAGCATGGTCCCAGTCTCCTACGAGCAGTACTTC.